This T cell receptor beta chain originates from a study of T cell repertoires in cytomegalovirus infection. With regard to this clonotype: No antigen is known for it.

MiXCR, run by TCRdb on the reads, gives a single entry per CDR3 protein. Of 300,000 to 400,000 distinct CDR3 sequences listed, about 27% are singletons. Overall study findings and caveats: In two of eight donors, the top clonotype was HLA-C-restricted CMV-specific.

Per germline, CDR1 DFQATT and CDR2 SNEGSKA (reference sequence). This CDR3 has 13 residues. Trimming took 3 bases from V and 4 from J, leaving 12 bases between them. The source of this sequence is a human donor in good health (CMV status not recorded). Some clones in this sample may be carry-over from other donors' samples. The chain joins TRBV20-1 to TRBJ1-1, with a weak D call TRBD1 (6 bases). The sequencing here drew on cultured PBMCs, taken from culture after CMV antigen stimulation. The CDR3 loop is CSARQGHGTEAFF. The CDR3 region has the DNA TGCAGTGCTAGGCAGGGGCATGGCACTGAAGCTTTCTTT.